The present TCR beta chain was sequenced within a study of identical twins. The trim removed 1 base at V and 3 bases at J, leaving 6 bases unmatched. The CDR3 has 16 amino acids. Germline V lookup: CDR1 SGHRS, CDR2 YFSETQ. MiXCR was run by TCRdb on the 5' RACE reads, yielding one entry per CDR3 protein. The data hold about 190,000 distinct CDR3 sequences, with about 15% observed a single time. In addition, the sample was reused for a study of T cells expressing NK-cell markers. According to that study: The authors derived TCR beta repertoires from sorted CD3+CD56+NKG2C+, CD3+CD56+NKG2C- and CD3+CD56-NKG2C+ T cells. Out of eight donors sequenced, seven tested HCMV-seropositive and the remaining one seronegative. In roughly six donors, dominant NKG2C+ clonotypes were about 1.0-7.5% of CD8+ T cells. Whether the expanded NKG2C+ T cell clones recognized HCMV remained unclear.

This chain joins TRBV5-1 and TRBJ2-7; the match to TRBD2 covers 11 bases. The receptor was derived from a woman aged 18-29 years in good health. Sequenced sample: CD8+ T cells sorted from blood. CDR3 nucleotides: TGCGCCAGCAGCTTGTATGGGCTAGCGGGGGGCTACGAGCAGTACTTC. Translation gives CASSLYGLAGGYEQYF.